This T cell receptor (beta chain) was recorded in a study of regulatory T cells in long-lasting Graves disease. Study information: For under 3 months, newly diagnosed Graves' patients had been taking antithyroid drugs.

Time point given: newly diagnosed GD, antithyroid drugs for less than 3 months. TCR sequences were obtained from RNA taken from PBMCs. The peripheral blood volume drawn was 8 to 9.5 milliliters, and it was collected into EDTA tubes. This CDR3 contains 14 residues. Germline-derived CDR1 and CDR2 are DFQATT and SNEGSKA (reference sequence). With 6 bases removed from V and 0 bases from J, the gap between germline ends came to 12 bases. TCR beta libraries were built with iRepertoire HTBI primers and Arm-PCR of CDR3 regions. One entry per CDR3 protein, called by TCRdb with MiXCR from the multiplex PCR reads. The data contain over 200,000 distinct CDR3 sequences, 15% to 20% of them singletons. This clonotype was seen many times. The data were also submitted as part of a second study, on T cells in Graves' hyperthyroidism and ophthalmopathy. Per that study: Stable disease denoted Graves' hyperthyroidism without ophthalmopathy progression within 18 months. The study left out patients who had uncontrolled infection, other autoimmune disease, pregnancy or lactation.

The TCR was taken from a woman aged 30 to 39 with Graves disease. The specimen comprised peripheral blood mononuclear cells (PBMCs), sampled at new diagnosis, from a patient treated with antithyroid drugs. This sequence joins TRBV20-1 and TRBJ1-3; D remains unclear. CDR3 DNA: TGCAGTGCGGGCAGTCACATCTCTGGAAACACCATATATTTT. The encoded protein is CSAGSHISGNTIYF.